This T cell receptor beta chain was profiled in a study of blood T cell repertoires in COVID-19. About the study: Researchers got acute and convalescent COVID-19 samples from the United States, Italy and Spain.

Sequencing was performed with immunoSEQ multiplex PCR; in TCRdb, only in-frame clones are kept and a portion is missing. The sample shows roughly 120,000 clones, 85% to 90% of them seen only once. Input material: peripheral blood. The sequence was collected from an elderly man with acute or convalescent COVID-19.

As DNA, the CDR3 is TGTGCCAGCAGTGAACGACAGGGGGCCGAATATAGCAATCAGCCCCAGCATTTT. Translating it yields CASSERQGAEYSNQPQHF. The chain combines TRBV6-1 with TRBJ1-5, with 10 bases that match TRBD1. The V gene end was trimmed by 2 bases and the J gene end by 0 bases; junction bases not matched to a gene: 7. The CDR3 covers 18 residues. Germline V CDR1 and CDR2: MNHNS, SASEGT.